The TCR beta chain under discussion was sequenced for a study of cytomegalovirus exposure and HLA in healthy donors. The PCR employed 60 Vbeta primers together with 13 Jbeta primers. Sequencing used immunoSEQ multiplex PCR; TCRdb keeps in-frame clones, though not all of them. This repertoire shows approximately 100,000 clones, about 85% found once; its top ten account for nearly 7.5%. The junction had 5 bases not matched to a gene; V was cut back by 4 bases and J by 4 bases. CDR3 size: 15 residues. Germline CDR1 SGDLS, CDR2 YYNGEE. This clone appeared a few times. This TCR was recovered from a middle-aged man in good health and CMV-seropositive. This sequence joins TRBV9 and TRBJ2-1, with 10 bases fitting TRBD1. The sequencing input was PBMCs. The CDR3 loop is CASSRTGGFYNEQFF. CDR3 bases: TGTGCCAGCAGCCGGACAGGGGGATTTTACAATGAGCAGTTCTTC.